Shown below are 18 T cell receptor beta chains from a single sample sequenced in a study of PD-1 blockade in classical Hodgkin lymphoma. Assay: immunoSEQ multiplex PCR; the TCRdb copy retains only in-frame clones and omits some. The sample comprises more than 95,000 clones, 89% of which are singletons, and around 19% rests with the top ten. Time point described: cycle 4 day 1 (C4D1), after about 6 weeks of nivolumab. Exposure to brentuximab vedotin varied, and each patient had relapsed following autologous stem cell transplantation. Sequencing was performed on peripheral blood mononuclear cells (PBMCs), taken before the fourth cycle of nivolumab. The receptors come from a human donor with classical Hodgkin lymphoma.

There are a few counts of this clone. This chain uses TRBV30 with TRBJ2-2; D is ambiguous. Germline V gives CDR1 GTSNPN, CDR2 SVGIG (reference sequence). The CDR3 has 16 residues. Trimming cost V 0 bases and J 0 bases, with 11 bases left between them. The CDR3 DNA reads as TGTGCCTGGAGTGTGGTCAGGTTGGCGAACACCGGGGAGCTGTTTTTT. Translating it yields CAWSVVRLANTGELFF.

The J gene is TRBJ1-2, the V gene TRBV28; unclear D gene. Trimming shortened V by 5 bases and J by 5 bases, and 18 bases separated the two germline ends. CDR3 length equals 15 residues. Germline CDR1 and CDR2: MDHEN and SYDVKM. The CDR3, as DNA: TGTGCCAGCAGTCGTGGGAACCAAAGGAAATATGGCTACACCTTC. As protein: CASSRGNQRKYGYTF.

The chain is built from TRBV7-6 and TRBJ1-3; D unclear. Germline V gene sequence: CDR1 SGHVS, CDR2 FNYEAQ. Trimming took off 5 bases at V and 8 bases at J, with 19 bases between the two ends. CDR3 size: 15 residues. CDR3 nucleotide sequence: TGTGCCAGCAGCCCGGATTTACCCCAGAGGGACACCATATATTTT. Its translation is CASSPDLPQRDTIYF.

The rearrangement uses TRBV6-5 and TRBJ2-2; D gene uncertain. The CDR3 has 13 residues. Germline CDR1 and CDR2: MNHEY and SVGAGI. The ends were cut back, 2 bases at V and 8 bases at J, with 9 bases in the middle. Written as DNA, the CDR3 is TGTGCCAGCAGTTACGCTATTCAAGGGGAGCTGTTTTTT. Its translation is CASSYAIQGELFF.

In nucleotides, the CDR3 is TGCGCCAGCAGCCAAGAACCTTCGGACACCCAGTACTTC. Encoded protein: CASSQEPSDTQYF. J is TRBJ2-5 and V is TRBV4-3; D is unclear. Per germline, CDR1 LGHNA and CDR2 YSLEER. CDR3 size: 13 residues. The V end lost 0 bases, the J end lost 8 bases, and 10 bases lay between the germline ends.

The V call is TRBV30, the J call TRBJ1-2, with D unclear. Germline loops: CDR1 GTSNPN, CDR2 SVGIG (reference sequence). V was clipped by 0 bases and J by 0 bases, with 11 bases between them. The CDR3 is made up of 15 amino acids. The CDR3 spells CAWSVVFQSNYGYTF. The DNA of the CDR3 is TGTGCCTGGAGTGTGGTCTTTCAGTCTAACTATGGCTACACCTTC.

This chain joins TRBV7-9 and TRBJ2-4; D uncertain. The CDR3 covers 17 residues. From germline, CDR1 is SEHNR and CDR2 FQNEAQ (reference sequence). V was clipped by 4 bases and J by 9 bases, with 25 bases between them. The CDR3 loop reads CASSSNIGPMSLAIQYF. CDR3 DNA: TGTGCCAGCAGCTCCAACATCGGACCAATGAGTTTGGCCATTCAGTACTTC.

The genes are TRBV6-6 and TRBJ1-5, with D hard to call. The V gene's germline CDR1 is MNHNY and CDR2 SVGAGI (reference sequence). CDR3 length: 15 residues. Trimming pared 7 bases from V and 3 bases from J, leaving 16 bases between. DNA of the CDR3: TGTGCCAGCACACTCCAATGGGGTTACAATCAGCCCCAGCATTTT. Translating it yields CASTLQWGYNQPQHF.

The rearrangement uses TRBV10-3 and TRBJ2-7; TRBD1 matches 9 bases. Germline-derived CDR1 and CDR2 are ENHRY and SYGVKD. V lost 4 bases and J lost 4; bases outside the gene matches: 11. CDR3 length: 16 residues. CDR3 amino acids: CAISVTGGSGAYEQYF. CDR3 nucleotide sequence: TGTGCCATCAGTGTAACAGGGGGCTCCGGTGCTTACGAGCAGTACTTC.

V gene TRBV5-1 combines with J gene TRBJ1-2; D might be TRBD1 (5 bases). Germline CDR1 is SGHRS and CDR2 is YFSETQ. V dropped 4 bases and J dropped 0 bases, with 13 bases sitting between them. The CDR3 is 15 amino acids. CDR3 nucleotides: TGCGCCAGCAGCGATGACAGTTTCTCTAACTATGGCTACACCTTC. Translation gives CASSDDSFSNYGYTF.

J is TRBJ2-1 and V is TRBV5-1, with D tentatively TRBD1 (7 bases). Trimming stripped 5 bases from V and 7 bases from J, with 16 bases between. CDR1 is SGHRS and CDR2 is YFSETQ in the germline V gene. CDR3 size: 14 residues. Here the CDR3 reads CASSPGDSKNEQFF. CDR3 nucleotides: TGCGCCAGCAGTCCGGGGGACAGTAAAAATGAGCAGTTCTTC. Variable domain in full (rest from reference TRBV5-1 and TRBJ2-1): KAGVTQTPRYLIKTRGQQVTLSCSPISGHRSVSWYQQTPGQGLQFLFEYFSETQRNKGNFPGRFSGRQFSNSRSEMNVSTLELGDSALYLCASSPGDSKNEQFFGPGTRLTVL.

The sample holds a few counts of this clone. The chain links TRBV28 to TRBJ1-1, with 7 nucleotides matching TRBD1. The CDR3 length is 13 residues. Germline V CDR1 and CDR2: MDHEN, SYDVKM. The trim removed 3 bases at V and 10 bases at J, leaving 8 bases unmatched. The chain's CDR3 is CASSFPLDRVAFF. CDR3 DNA: TGTGCCAGCAGTTTTCCCCTAGACAGGGTAGCTTTCTTT.

The J gene is TRBJ2-1, the V gene TRBV4-1; perhaps TRBD1 as D (5 bases). The length of the CDR3 is 18 residues. The V gene's germline CDR1 is MGHRA and CDR2 YSYEKL. V lost 2 bases to trimming and J lost 8 bases, with 25 bases between them. CDR3 sequence (DNA): TGCGCCAGCAGCCAAACCTCAGCCTCGGACACTCGTACGGATGAGCAGTTCTTC. Protein: CASSQTSASDTRTDEQFF.

The chain uses TRBV11-2 and TRBJ2-7, with D perhaps TRBD1 (5 bases). Germline V gene sequence: CDR1 SGHAT, CDR2 FQNNGV. This CDR3 comprises 13 residues. V was shortened by 1 base and J by 6 bases, with 10 bases between the two germline ends. The CDR3 sequence: CASSLGQSAEQYF. The CDR3, as DNA: TGTGCCAGCAGCTTAGGACAGTCGGCCGAGCAGTACTTC.

The chain couples TRBV2 to TRBJ1-4; perhaps TRBD1 as D (6 bases). Deletions cut 7 bases from V and 4 bases from J, with 13 bases between. This CDR3 contains 14 residues. Germline V gene data show CDR1 as SNHLY and CDR2 as FYNNEI. The CDR3 region has the DNA TGTGCCAGCACCAGGACAGAAGATAATGAAAAACTGTTTTTT. Translating it yields CASTRTEDNEKLFF. The whole variable domain, remainder taken from reference TRBV2 and TRBJ1-4, is EPEVTQTPSHQVTQMGQEVILRCVPISNHLYFYWYRQILGQKVEFLVSFYNNEISEKSEIFDDQFSVERPDGSNFTLKIRSTKLEDSAMYFCASTRTEDNEKLFFGSGTQLSVL.

CDR3 DNA sequence: TGTGCCACCAGTAACACGACTAGCAGATCCTACGAGCAGTACTTC. This translates into CATSNTTSRSYEQYF. This chain joins TRBV15 and TRBJ2-7, with 7 bases lining up with TRBD2. The CDR3 has 15 amino acids. In germline, CDR1 is LNHNV, CDR2 YYDKDF (reference sequence). V lost 6 bases to trimming and J lost 1 base; unmatched junction nucleotides: 9. The full variable domain, its missing parts supplied by reference TRBV15 and TRBJ2-7, is DAMVIQNPRYQVTQFGKPVTLSCSQTLNHNVMYWYQQKSSQAPKLLFHYYDKDFNNEADTPDNFQSRRPNTSFCFLDIRSPGLGDTAMYLCATSNTTSRSYEQYFGPGTRLTVT.

This sequence joins TRBV19 and TRBJ1-1; D call uncertain. The CDR3 sequence is 14 residues long. Germline CDR1 reads LNHDA; CDR2 reads SQIVND (reference sequence). V lost 1 base, J lost 0 bases, and 6 bases lay in between. CDR3 DNA sequence: TGTGCCAGTAGTATAGTGAACATGAACACTGAAGCTTTCTTT. This sequence encodes CASSIVNMNTEAFF.

The chain couples TRBV6-5 to TRBJ2-2; D is undetermined. The CDR3 contains 14 residues. With 2 bases removed from V and 5 bases from J, the gap between germline ends came to 9 bases. Germline CDR1 and CDR2: MNHEY and SVGAGI. CDR3 in amino acids: CASSYVSATGELFF. The CDR3, as DNA: TGTGCCAGCAGTTACGTCTCAGCGACCGGGGAGCTGTTTTTT.